This T cell receptor (beta chain) was profiled in a study of shared clonotypes between healthy human individuals. From germline, CDR1 is MDHEN and CDR2 SYDVKM. Deletions cut 6 bases from V and 8 bases from J, with 25 bases between. The CDR3 is made up of 16 amino acids. This clone was picked up one time. Its antigen is not known. Study-level findings and limits: Compared with memory subsets, naive subsets generally had larger estimated richness. At large depth, rarefaction still showed sorted-subset sequencing to be incomplete. Only blood samples were collected, and tissue repertoires likely differ.

The assay used deep level. Some clones are missing from TCRdb's copy, which holds only in-frame ones; the method was immunoSEQ multiplex PCR. The sample includes 1,100,000 or so clones, about four fifths seen only once; the top ten take approximately 0.56%. The sample was memory CD4+ T cells from PBMCs. The subset: CD45RA-negative fraction. The receptor's source is a man between 18 and 29 years old in good health. Some clones in this sample may be carry-over from other donors' samples. This chain joins TRBV28 and TRBJ1-2; D remains unclear. Here the CDR3 DNA reads TGTGCCAGCAGCCCCCTGGGGAGGAGACGAGCCTTGGGCTACACCTTC. Protein product: CASSPLGRRRALGYTF.